This TCR beta chain comes out of a study of T cells in tuberculosis. Study at large: T cells were selected with CD1B tetramers loaded with glucose monomycolate. This South African cohort compared adolescents with or without latent tuberculosis against adults with active tuberculosis.

Data came from immunoSEQ multiplex PCR; TCRdb stores just in-frame clones and leaves some out. The data contain 25,000 to 35,000 clones, approximately 93% of them singletons. The V gene's germline CDR1 is SEHNR and CDR2 FQNEAQ (reference sequence). V lost 5 bases to trimming and J lost 5 bases; unmatched junction nucleotides: 4. This CDR3 comprises 13 residues. This sequence joins TRBV7-9 and TRBJ2-7, with 9 bases aligning to TRBD1. This TCR came from a donor between 10 and 35 years old with latent tuberculosis or without tuberculosis infection. Sequencing was performed on PBMCs. The CDR3 loop is CASSPTGGHEQYF. In DNA, the CDR3 is TGTGCCAGCAGCCCCACAGGGGGCCACGAGCAGTACTTC.